This record looks at one T cell receptor beta chain sequence and its context. This clonotype has at least ten counts. No antigen is known for it. No per-base quality is available; no much larger clone lies one base away. This record belongs to a study of T cells after yellow fever vaccination (dated by TCRdb to the late 2010s). With respect to the entire study: The SMART-Seq v4 Ultra Low Input RNA kit was used to prepare libraries from fractions with low cell numbers. Bulk TCR alpha and beta repertoires were sequenced longitudinally to track T-cell clones before and after primary and booster YFV17D yellow fever vaccination. Two healthy male donors, one aged 18 to 30 and one aged 30 to 40 years, were included in the cohort. Blood was drawn at multiple timepoints before and after primary and secondary immunization, with bulk PBMC replicates and cell subsets isolated.

Reading from cysteine to phenylalanine, the CDR3 counts 15 amino acids. The sequence is cut down to CDR3 DNA, 45 bases in frame from base 1. V sheds 4 bases and J sheds 0 bases, leaving 13 bases between their ends. The germline V gene specifies SGHRS as CDR1 and YFSETQ as CDR2. TCR cDNA was synthesized by 5'RACE template switching, which introduced a universal primer site and unique molecular identifiers. cDNA synthesis was primed from both the TCR alpha and TCR beta constant segments. Library amplification involved two PCR steps, and the second step added sample barcodes and sequencing adapters. Sequencing of libraries was performed on Illumina HiSeq 2500 (2x100 bp) or NovaSeq (2x150 bp). Regarding the original processing steps: Demultiplexing of reads and collapsing into UMI consensus sequences were performed with MIGEC, and V(D)J alignment was carried out with MiXCR. Vaccine-responding clonotypes were identified with edgeR using replicate PBMC samples, with FDR below 0.01 and a log2 fold change above 5 up to day 15 being required. Bulk clonotypes were assigned CD4 or CD8 identity according to which sequenced CD4 or CD8 repertoire held them at higher abundance. TCRdb trimmed public reads at Q25 via fastp, called clones via MiXCR and kept in-frame beta chains. Rows with a matching CDR3 protein are joined into one entry that keeps the most common DNA and genes. Clone size and V and J calls follow TCRdb, not the original study. The sample contains hundreds of thousands of distinct CDR3 sequences, 19% of them found a single time. More than 13% of the sample is in the top ten clones.

The intended sense of this specimen's treatment or condition label: live attenuated yellow fever vaccine strain. At each blood-draw timepoint, two biological replicates of bulk PBMCs were obtained. PBMCs were isolated from peripheral blood using a standard Ficoll-Paque protocol. TriZol was used to extract RNA from bulk PBMCs, CD4 and CD8 fractions, and dextramer-positive and dextramer-negative fractions. The research as a whole found: Most clones expanded after primary vaccination (approximately 96% of CD4 and 88% of CD8) were re-detected after the booster, suggesting that broad memory maintenance occurred. Computational filtering was needed because FACS-sorted repertoires could contain abundant contaminating clonotypes from the bulk population. Because the study included only a couple of donors, the extent to which the findings can be generalized is limited. Compared with the primary T-cell response, the secondary T-cell response was weaker but faster, peaking on day 5 rather than day 15. A small fraction of clonotypes showed up in both the CD4 and CD8 compartments, probably as a result of convergent recombination.

This chain is built from TRBV5-1 and TRBJ1-1; the D segment cannot be called with confidence. The source of this sequence is a man in his thirties or forties who received the YFV17D yellow fever vaccine. Specimen: PBMCs, collected 15 days after the yellow fever booster vaccination. The DNA reads as follows: TGCGCCAGCAGCGATCCGGCGACGGTGAACACTGAAGCTTTCTTT. This yields the protein CASSDPATVNTEAFF.